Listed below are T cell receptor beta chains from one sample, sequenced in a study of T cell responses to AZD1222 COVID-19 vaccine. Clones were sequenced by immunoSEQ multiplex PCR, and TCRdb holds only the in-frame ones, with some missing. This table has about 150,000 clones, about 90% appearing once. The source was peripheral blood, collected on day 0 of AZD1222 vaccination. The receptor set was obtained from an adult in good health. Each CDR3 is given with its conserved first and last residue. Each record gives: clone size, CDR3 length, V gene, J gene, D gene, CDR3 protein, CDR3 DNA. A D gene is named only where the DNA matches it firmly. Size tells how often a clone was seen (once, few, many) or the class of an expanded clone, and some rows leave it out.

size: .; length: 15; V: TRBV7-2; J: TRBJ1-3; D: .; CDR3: CASSWSGNSGNTIYF; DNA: TGTGCCAGCAGCTGGTCAGGGAACTCTGGAAACACCATATATTTT
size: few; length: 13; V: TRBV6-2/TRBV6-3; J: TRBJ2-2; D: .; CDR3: CASSYSETGELFF; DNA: TGTGCCAGCAGTTACTCTGAGACCGGGGAGCTGTTTTTT
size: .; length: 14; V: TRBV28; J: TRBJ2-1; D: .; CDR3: CASRGGDTINEQFF; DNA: TGTGCCAGCAGAGGCGGGGATACCATCAATGAGCAGTTCTTC
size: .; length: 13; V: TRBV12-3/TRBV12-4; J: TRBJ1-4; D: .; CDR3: CATRSFSDEKLFF; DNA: TGTGCCACCCGGTCGTTCTCGGATGAAAAACTGTTTTTT
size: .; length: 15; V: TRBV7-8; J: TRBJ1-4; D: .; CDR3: CASSLGSSTNEKLFF; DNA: TGTGCCAGCAGCTTGGGTTCCTCAACTAATGAAAAACTGTTTTTT
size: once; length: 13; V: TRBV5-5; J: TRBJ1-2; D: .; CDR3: CASSPGGGIGYTF; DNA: TGTGCCAGCAGCCCGGGAGGAGGGATAGGCTACACCTTC
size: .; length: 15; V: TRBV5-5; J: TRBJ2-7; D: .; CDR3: CASSPEVAVGNEQYF; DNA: TGTGCCAGCAGCCCGGAGGTAGCGGTGGGGAACGAGCAGTACTTC
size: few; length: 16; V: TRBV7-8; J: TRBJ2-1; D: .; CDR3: CASSLALTVPYNEQFF; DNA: TGTGCCAGCAGCTTAGCGTTGACAGTACCTTACAATGAGCAGTTCTTC
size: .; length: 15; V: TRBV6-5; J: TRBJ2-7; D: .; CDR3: CASSHTAGRLYEQYF; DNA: TGTGCCAGCAGTCACACGGCTGGCAGATTATACGAGCAGTACTTC
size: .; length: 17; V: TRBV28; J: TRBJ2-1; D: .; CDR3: CASSGGIGGTSYNEQFF; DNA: TGTGCCAGCAGTGGTGGGATCGGCGGGACGTCCTACAATGAGCAGTTCTTC
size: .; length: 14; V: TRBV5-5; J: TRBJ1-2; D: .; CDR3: CASSRLQYNYGYTF; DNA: TGTGCCAGCAGCCGTCTCCAGTATAACTATGGCTACACCTTC
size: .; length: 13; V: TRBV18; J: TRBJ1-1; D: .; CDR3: CASSPGDFAEAFF; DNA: TGTGCCAGCTCACCGGGGGACTTCGCTGAAGCTTTCTTT
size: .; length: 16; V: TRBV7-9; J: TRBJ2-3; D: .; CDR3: CASSLGGPVSTDTQYF; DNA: TGTGCCAGCAGCTTAGGGGGGCCGGTGAGCACAGATACGCAGTATTTT
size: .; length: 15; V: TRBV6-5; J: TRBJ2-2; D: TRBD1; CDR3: CASSRQGGNTGELFF; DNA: TGTGCCAGCAGTCGACAGGGGGGGAACACCGGGGAGCTGTTTTTT
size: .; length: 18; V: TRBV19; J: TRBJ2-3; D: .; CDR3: CASSIDGPSRGGTDTQYF; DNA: TGTGCCAGTAGTATAGATGGCCCCTCGAGGGGTGGCACAGATACGCAGTATTTT
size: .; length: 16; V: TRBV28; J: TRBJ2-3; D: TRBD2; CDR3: CASSPRTSLVTDTQYF; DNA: TGTGCCAGCAGTCCACGGACTAGCTTGGTGACAGATACGCAGTATTTT
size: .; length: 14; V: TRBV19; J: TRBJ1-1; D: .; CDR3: CASKMDRSNTEAFF; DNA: TGTGCCAGTAAGATGGACAGATCGAACACTGAAGCTTTCTTT
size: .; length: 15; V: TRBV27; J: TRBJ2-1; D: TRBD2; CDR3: CASSFTSGSYNEQFF; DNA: TGTGCCAGCAGTTTCACTAGCGGGAGTTACAATGAGCAGTTCTTC
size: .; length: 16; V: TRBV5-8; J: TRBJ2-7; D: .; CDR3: CASSPRVVSRSDEQYF; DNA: TGTGCCAGCAGCCCCCGGGTTGTATCGAGGTCTGACGAGCAGTACTTC
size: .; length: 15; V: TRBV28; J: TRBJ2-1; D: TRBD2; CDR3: CATLAGALSYNEQFF; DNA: TGTGCCACCTTAGCGGGAGCGCTTTCCTACAATGAGCAGTTCTTC
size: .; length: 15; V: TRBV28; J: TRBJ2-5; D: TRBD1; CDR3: CASSPWDSHHKTQYF; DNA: TGTGCCAGCAGTCCCTGGGACAGCCACCACAAGACCCAGTACTTC
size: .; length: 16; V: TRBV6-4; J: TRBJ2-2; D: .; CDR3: CASSDSGAANTGELFF; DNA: TGTGCCAGCAGTGACTCGGGGGCGGCGAACACCGGGGAGCTGTTTTTT
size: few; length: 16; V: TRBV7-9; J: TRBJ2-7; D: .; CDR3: CASSLASGPGSYEQYF; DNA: TGTGCCAGCAGCTTAGCATCGGGGCCAGGGAGCTACGAGCAGTACTTC
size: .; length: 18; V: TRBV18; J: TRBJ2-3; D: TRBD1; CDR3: CASSPATRGRGHTDTQYF; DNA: TGTGCCAGCTCACCCGCCACCAGGGGGCGGGGACACACAGATACGCAGTATTTT
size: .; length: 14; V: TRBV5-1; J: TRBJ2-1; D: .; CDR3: CASSPEPRDNEQFF; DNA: TGCGCCAGCAGCCCCGAACCAAGGGACAATGAGCAGTTCTTC
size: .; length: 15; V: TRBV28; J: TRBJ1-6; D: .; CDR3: CASSLSAGADSPLHF; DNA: TGTGCCAGCAGTTTATCGGCTGGGGCAGATTCACCCCTCCACTTT
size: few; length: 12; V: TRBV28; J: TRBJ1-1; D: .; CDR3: CASNQGSFEAFF; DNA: TGTGCCAGCAACCAGGGGTCATTTGAAGCTTTCTTT
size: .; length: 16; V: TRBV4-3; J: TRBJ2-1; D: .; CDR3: CASSPQTGTPYNEQFF; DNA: TGCGCCAGCAGCCCCCAGACCGGGACACCATACAATGAGCAGTTCTTC